This TCR beta chain stems from a study of cytotoxic CD8 clonotypes in ibrutinib-treated CLL. Study details: By median approximately 63 months, around twelve had progressed and some 14 stayed remitted; responses had been 2 complete and some 25 partial.

Points from the study as a whole: Baseline clonality exceeded age-matched healthy donors and tracked circulating CD8+ T-cell counts. Before falling back toward baseline at progression, clonality had risen at the time of ibrutinib response.

The assay was immunoSEQ multiplex PCR, and TCRdb's table has in-frame clones only and misses some. Of approximately 320,000 clones in the sample, 60% to 80% were seen once. Per the germline V gene, CDR1 is SNHLY and CDR2 is FYNNEI. The V end was cut by 1 base, the J end by 6 bases, with 8 bases between. This CDR3 has 13 amino acids. The source of roughly 2 micrograms of genomic DNA for TCR beta libraries was cryopreserved PBMCs. Concerning this clone: The target antigen is unknown.

This sequence was found in a human donor with chronic lymphocytic leukemia. The sample in question was PBMCs, obtained after 36 months of ibrutinib treatment. The chain combines TRBV2 with TRBJ2-3; a possible D gene is TRBD1 (5 bases). CDR3 residues: CASSEGQRDTQYF. CDR3 bases: TGTGCCAGCAGTGAAGGACAGAGGGATACGCAGTATTTT.